Sequencing of this T cell receptor beta chain was carried out in a study of T-cell reconstitution after alpha-beta-depleted transplantation in children. Study-wide results and caveats: Fresh T-cell production supplied most of the T-cell counts and diversity seen one year after transplant. Reportedly, only several hundred clones from non-depleted graft cells drove alpha-beta T-cell counts at about two months. It was surviving recipient T cells and thymic progenitors that gave some patients high TCRbeta diversity at day 60.

Turning to this clonotype: Antigen specificity is unknown.

For TCRbeta, the library was prepared with unique molecular identifiers. TCRdb re-derived calls from the PCR reads in MiXCR, one entry per CDR3 protein. This sample has 250,000 to 400,000 distinct CDR3 sequences; roughly 25% occur once, and the top ten carry approximately 9.9%. The CDR3 spans 16 residues. V shed 4 bases, J shed 4 bases, and the junction held 8 bases outside the gene matches. Per germline, CDR1 SGHAT and CDR2 FQNNGV. The receptor was derived from a male patient aged 5 to 17 who had a stem cell transplant for acute lymphoblastic leukemia, so the T cells may come from the graft donor. Sequenced here: PBMCs, mostly from graft donor cells, sampled 180 days after TCRalphabeta/CD19-depleted stem cell transplant. The chain joins TRBV11-2 to TRBJ1-4; TRBD1 agrees at 8 bases. The CDR3 here is CASSSPGTGYNEKLFF. CDR3 nucleotide sequence: TGTGCCAGCAGCTCACCCGGGACAGGTTATAATGAAAAACTGTTTTTT. The whole variable domain, remainder taken from reference TRBV11-2 and TRBJ1-4, is EAGVAQSPRYKIIEKRQSVAFWCNPISGHATLYWYQQILGQGPKLLIQFQNNGVVDDSQLPKDRFSAERLKGVDSTLKIQPAKLEDSAVYLCASSSPGTGYNEKLFFGSGTQLSVL.